This T cell receptor (beta chain) was captured in a study of naive and memory T cell subsets. Study-level findings and limits: A few larger clonotypes appeared in naive repertoires, especially CD8, possibly memory cells re-expressing CD45RA.

Two oligonucleotides, mixed equimolar, formed the beta constant-region primer covering TRBC1 and TRBC2. The ligated cDNA underwent four PCR rounds using SP2 and nested alpha and beta constant-region primers. The cDNA 3' end received a ligated single-stranded oligonucleotide carrying the SP2 primer and a 12-nucleotide UMI. TCRdb called the UMI-ligation and nested PCR reads again in MiXCR, with one record for every CDR3 protein. The data contain more than 95,000 distinct CDR3 sequences, around 13% of them singletons. Points on this clonotype: The target antigen is unknown. Given a much more abundant clone one base away, this may be a read error.

CDR3 length equals 16 residues. Germline V gene sequence: CDR1 PRHDT, CDR2 FYEKMQ (reference sequence). The chain links TRBV13 to TRBJ1-6; no definite D call. The sequencing input was naive CD8+ T cells from blood. This sequence was found in a human donor in good health. CDR3 nucleotides: TGTGCCAGCAGCCTCTCGCGCGGGGTACGGAATTCACCCTTCCACTTT. Translation gives CASSLSRGVRNSPFHF.